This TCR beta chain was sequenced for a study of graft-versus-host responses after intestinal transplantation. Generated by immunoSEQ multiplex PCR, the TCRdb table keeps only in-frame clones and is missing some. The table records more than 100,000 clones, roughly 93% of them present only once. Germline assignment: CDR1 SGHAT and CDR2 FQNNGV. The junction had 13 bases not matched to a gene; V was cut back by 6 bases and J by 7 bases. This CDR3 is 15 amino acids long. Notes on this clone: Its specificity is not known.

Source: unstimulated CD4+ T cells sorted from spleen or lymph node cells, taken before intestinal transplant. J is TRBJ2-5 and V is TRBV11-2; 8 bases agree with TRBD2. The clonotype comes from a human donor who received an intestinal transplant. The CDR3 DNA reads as TGTGCCAGCAGTTTCCCCGGGACTAGGGGTGGGACCCAGTACTTC. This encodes CASSFPGTRGGTQYF.